The 20 T cell receptor beta chains below come from one sample, sequenced in a study of identical twins. MiXCR, applied by TCRdb to the 5' RACE reads, yields one record per CDR3 protein. Here the sample spans approximately 600,000 distinct CDR3 sequences, 9.6% being singletons. This sample was shared with a second study, whose subject was yellow fever vaccine responses in identical twins.

Sequencing was carried out using PBMCs. The receptors originated from a woman aged 18-29 years in good health.

This clonotype was detected many times. This rearrangement joins TRBV12-3 or TRBV12-4 to TRBJ2-7, with 8 bases aligning to TRBD2. This CDR3 comprises 13 residues. Trimming cost V 7 bases and J 7 bases; bases outside gene matches: 9. The CDR3 loop reads CASNKRGNGEQYF. The DNA of the CDR3 is TGTGCCAGCAACAAGCGGGGGAATGGTGAGCAGTACTTC.

This clonotype was found a few times. Here the CDR3 DNA reads TGTGCCAGCAGCCAGGCGGTAGCGGGGGTATACAATGAGCAGTTCTTC. This gives the protein CASSQAVAGVYNEQFF. The rearrangement joins TRBV5-5 to TRBJ2-1; 9 bases fit TRBD2. The CDR3 has 16 amino acids. Germline trimming cut 4 bases from V and 4 bases from J; bases unmatched to any gene: 9. Germline V CDR1 and CDR2: SGHKS, YYEKEE (reference sequence).

This clonotype was counted only a few times. The chain recombines TRBV10-3 with TRBJ2-5; 14 bases map to TRBD2. Germline V gene lookup returns CDR1 ENHRY and CDR2 SYGVKD. V gave up 5 bases and J gave up 5 bases; unmatched junction bases: 13. This CDR3 spans 18 amino acids. CDR3 sequence: CAISKTSGTSGSGETQYF. CDR3 sequence (DNA): TGTGCCATCAGTAAAACCTCCGGGACTAGCGGGAGTGGGGAGACCCAGTACTTC.

This clonotype was recorded a few times. The chain links TRBV10-3 to TRBJ2-3, with 8 bases that match TRBD1. The CDR3 spans 14 residues. V shed 6 bases, J shed 5 bases, and the junction held 7 bases outside the gene matches. In germline, CDR1 is ENHRY, CDR2 SYGVKD. The DNA for the CDR3 is TGTGCCATCAGGCGGGACAGGATAGGAGATACGCAGTATTTT. Protein sequence: CAIRRDRIGDTQYF.

A few counts support this clonotype. This chain uses TRBV27 with TRBJ2-4; TRBD2 agrees at 14 bases. Losses at the gene ends were 5 bases for V and 12 bases for J; bases not matched to a gene: 6. From germline, CDR1 is MNHEY and CDR2 SMNVEV (reference sequence). The CDR3 contains 14 residues. Here the CDR3 reads CASSDGLAGGPQYF. The CDR3 DNA is TGTGCCAGCAGTGACGGACTAGCGGGGGGACCTCAGTACTTC.

This clonotype was counted a few times. For the CDR3, the DNA is TGTGCCAGCAGCTTATCAGGCGGGAGGAGCTCCTACAATGAGCAGTTCTTC. Translation gives CASSLSGGRSSYNEQFF. The chain uses TRBV7-2 and TRBJ2-1, with 8 bases fitting TRBD2. The CDR3 sequence is 17 residues long. Germline assignment: CDR1 SGHTA and CDR2 FQGNSA. The V and J ends lost 2 bases and 0 bases, in that order; junction bases with no gene match: 6.

This clonotype was observed many times. The CDR3 coding sequence is TGTGCCAGCAGTGAACGGGGGGGTTACGGGGAGCTGTTTTTT. Its translation: CASSERGGYGELFF. V usage is TRBV25-1 and J usage is TRBJ2-2, with 8 bases that match TRBD2. The CDR3 covers 14 residues. The V gene's germline CDR1 is MGHDK and CDR2 SYGVNS. Trimming at V came to 2 bases and at J to 7 bases, leaving 3 bases not matched to a gene. Together with reference TRBV25-1 and TRBJ2-2, the CDR3 gives the full variable domain: EADIYQTPRYLVIGTGKKITLECSQTMGHDKMYWYQQDPGMELHLIHYSYGVNSTEKGDLSSESTVSRIRTEHFPLTLESARPSHTSQYLCASSERGGYGELFFGEGSRLTVL.

This sequence joins TRBV3-1 and TRBJ1-2; D may be TRBD1 (5 bases). The CDR3 is 11 amino acids. V was trimmed by 1 base and J by 10 bases, leaving 7 bases between them. Germline assignment: CDR1 LGHDT and CDR2 YNNKEL (reference sequence). The CDR3 loop is CASSQGQTYTF. CDR3 sequence (DNA): TGTGCCAGCAGCCAAGGACAGACCTACACCTTC.

The chain is built from TRBV28 and TRBJ2-7, with 8 bases lining up with TRBD2. This CDR3 spans 15 amino acids. Germline trimming cut 10 bases from V and 2 bases from J; bases unmatched to any gene: 13. Germline CDR1 MDHEN, CDR2 SYDVKM. CDR3 in amino acids: CAIAWGAGDPYEQYF. CDR3 nucleotide sequence: TGTGCCATCGCGTGGGGAGCGGGAGACCCCTACGAGCAGTACTTC.

The chain joins TRBV11-2 to TRBJ2-5, with TRBD2 matching over 15 bases. Germline values: CDR1 SGHAT, CDR2 FQNNGV. V gave up 6 bases and J gave up 5 bases; unmatched junction bases: 13. This CDR3 has 18 amino acids. The CDR3 DNA reads as TGTGCCAGCAGTCCCCGCGGCGGGACTAGCGGGGGGCGGGAGACCCAGTACTTC. Translated, it gives CASSPRGGTSGGRETQYF.

This rearrangement joins TRBV5-1 to TRBJ1-2, with D unresolved. The CDR3 extends over 14 amino acids. Germline V lookup: CDR1 SGHRS, CDR2 YFSETQ. V lost 4 bases to trimming and J lost 6 bases, with 16 bases between them. CDR3 region: CASSQSRQLHGYTF. CDR3 sequence (DNA): TGCGCCAGCAGCCAAAGCCGGCAGCTCCATGGCTACACCTTC.

This chain uses TRBV25-1 with TRBJ2-6; D may correspond to TRBD1 or TRBD2 (5 bases each). Germline CDR1 MGHDK, CDR2 SYGVNS. CDR3 length: 14 residues. V was pared by 6 bases and J by 4 bases, with 10 bases between. The CDR3 DNA follows: TGTGCCAGCAGGGGGCCGGGGGGGGCCAACGTCCTGACTTTC. It translates to CASRGPGGANVLTF.

The chain has TRBV5-1 and TRBJ1-6; D is undetermined. The germline CDR1 and CDR2 sequences are SGHRS and YFSETQ. This CDR3 region has 18 residues. V was pared by 4 bases and J by 2 bases, with 19 bases between. DNA for the CDR3: TGCGCCAGCAGCACCTCGGACGGACTGGGTCCCTATAATTCACCCCTCCACTTT. Its translation is CASSTSDGLGPYNSPLHF.

This clonotype was counted between two and nine times. This chain links TRBV5-6 with TRBJ2-5; TRBD2 matches 7 bases. Trimming removed 4 bases from V and 3 bases from J; junction bases left unmatched: 9. The germline CDR1 and CDR2 sequences are SGHDT and YYEEEE. The CDR3 has 15 amino acids. The chain's CDR3 is CASSTPGGFKETQYF. The DNA for the CDR3 is TGTGCCAGCAGCACCCCGGGAGGCTTTAAAGAGACCCAGTACTTC. The complete variable domain, with remaining parts taken from reference TRBV5-6 and TRBJ2-5, reads DAGVTQSPTHLIKTRGQQVTLRCSPKSGHDTVSWYQQALGQGPQFIFQYYEEEERQRGNFPDRFSGHQFPNYSSELNVNALLLGDSALYLCASSTPGGFKETQYFGPGTRLLVL.

In this sample, this clonotype turned up a few times. This rearrangement joins TRBV7-9 to TRBJ2-1; 7 bases agree with TRBD2. J gave up 4 bases and V 5 bases, and 11 bases lay outside the gene matches. The CDR3 extends over 16 amino acids. Germline-derived CDR1 and CDR2 are SEHNR and FQNEAQ (reference sequence). CDR3 nucleotide sequence: TGTGCCAGCAGCCCACTGGCTAGCGGACCGTACAATGAGCAGTTCTTC. Translating gives CASSPLASGPYNEQFF.

This clonotype was picked up a small number of times. This chain links TRBV20-1 with TRBJ2-7; D might be TRBD1 (6 bases). From germline, CDR1 is DFQATT and CDR2 SNEGSKA (reference sequence). V gave up 0 bases and J gave up 7 bases, with 19 bases separating them. The CDR3 runs 15 residues. The CDR3 nucleotides are TGCAGTGCTAGAGAAACGGGACAAGGACTTTTGGAGCAGTACTTC. Translation gives CSARETGQGLLEQYF.

This clonotype appeared many times. The chain uses TRBV6-1 and TRBJ2-5, with 9 positions matching TRBD2. With V trimmed by 2 bases and J by 3 bases, 4 bases remained unmatched. The CDR3 has 15 residues. The germline gives CDR1 MNHNS, CDR2 SASEGT. The DNA of the CDR3 is TGTGCCAGCAGTGAACTAGCGGGGACAAAAGAGACCCAGTACTTC. It is translated as CASSELAGTKETQYF.

This clonotype was detected a few times. V usage is TRBV28 and J usage is TRBJ2-3; the D gene is possibly TRBD1 (5 bases). V lost 3 bases, J lost 0 bases, and 19 bases lay in between. Germline lookup yields CDR1 MDHEN and CDR2 SYDVKM. The length of the CDR3 is 18 residues. In nucleotides, the CDR3 is TGTGCCAGCAGTTTCCCCTTACACCTGAAGGGGAGCACAGATACGCAGTATTTT. Protein sequence: CASSFPLHLKGSTDTQYF. The full variable domain, rest sourced from reference TRBV28 and TRBJ2-3, is DVKVTQSSRYLVKRTGEKVFLECVQDMDHENMFWYRQDPGLGLRLIYFSYDVKMKEKGDIPEGYSVSREKKERFSLILESASTNQTSMYLCASSFPLHLKGSTDTQYFGPGTRLTVL.

This clonotype has ten or more counts. This chain connects TRBV9 to TRBJ2-3, with 10 bases identical to TRBD2. V shed 0 bases, J shed 7 bases, and the junction held 5 bases outside the gene matches. The CDR3 extends over 15 amino acids. The V gene's germline CDR1 is SGDLS and CDR2 YYNGEE. The CDR3 nucleotides read TGTGCCAGCAGCGTAGGAGCGGGGGGGCCGCATACGCAGTATTTT. Its protein product is CASSVGAGGPHTQYF.

In its sample, this clonotype was seen many times. The genes are TRBV6-5 and TRBJ1-5; 8 nucleotides align to TRBD1. Germline lookup yields CDR1 MNHEY and CDR2 SVGAGI. The CDR3 contains 19 residues. V lost 0 bases to trimming and J lost 4 bases; unmatched junction nucleotides: 14. This CDR3 reads CASSYSGQGALGRNQPQHF. Here the CDR3 DNA reads TGTGCCAGCAGTTACTCGGGCCAGGGGGCGTTAGGTAGGAATCAGCCCCAGCATTTT.